This TCR beta chain was identified in a study of low-dose radiotherapy and immunotherapy resistance in tumors. Study-wide background: It was 1 Gy per fraction every two weeks that Cohort 2 received, adding up to 13 Gy over 26 weeks. Oral administration of aspirin 300 mg daily occurred for four cycles, commencing at cycle 1 day 1.

In the RACIN dose-escalation trial, donors got nivolumab plus ipilimumab with aspirin, cyclophosphamide and radiotherapy. Both TCRalpha and TCRbeta chains were reverse transcribed with V-gene-specific primers. Using a constant-region primer together with a V-primer adapter, TCRs were subjected to approximately 20 PCR cycles of amplification. mRNA, after isolation, was amplified by in vitro transcription. A single record per CDR3 protein comes from TCRdb applying MiXCR to the reads. The sample lists about 10,000 distinct CDR3 sequences; less than 60% were seen once. In germline, CDR1 is SGDLS, CDR2 YYNGEE. V was clipped by 3 bases and J by 2 bases, with 6 bases between them. CDR3 length equals 14 residues.

This sequence originates from a human donor with advanced metastatic prostate, ovarian, gallbladder or colorectal cancer (not recorded which). This table probably holds off-target reads from a library built for another chain. This chain uses TRBV9 with TRBJ2-6; no clear D gene. CDR3 sequence reads: CASSERAGANVLTF. The CDR3 region has the DNA TGTGCCAGCAGCGAAAGGGCTGGGGCCAACGTCCTGACTTTC.